A selection of T cell receptor beta chains follows, all from one sample in a study of T cell responses to AZD1222 COVID-19 vaccine. Assay: immunoSEQ multiplex PCR; the TCRdb copy retains only in-frame clones and omits some. Of some 140,000 clones listed, more than 85% are singletons. Sequences were derived from peripheral blood, sampled on day 0 of AZD1222 vaccination. These receptors came from an adult in good health. Each CDR3 is given with its conserved first and last residue. The order of the fields is J gene, V gene, D gene, clone size, CDR3 DNA, CDR3 protein. D genes are given only for firm matches. Not all rows give a size; the values are once, few, many and, for expanded clones, a class.

>TRBJ1-3|TRBV30|-|-
TGTGCCTGGGCCGGCAACTCTGGAAACACCATATATTTT
CAWAGNSGNTIYF
>TRBJ2-3|TRBV5-1|-|-
TGCGCCAGCAGCTTGGAGGAGGGCTCAGATACGCAGTATTTT
CASSLEEGSDTQYF
>TRBJ1-5|TRBV6-2/TRBV6-3|-|-
TGTGCCAGCAGTTACTCGAGGACACCGCTTGGCCAGCCCCAGCATTTT
CASSYSRTPLGQPQHF
>TRBJ1-2|TRBV12-5|-|-
TGTGCTAGTGGTTTGGGCCAAGTTGGCCATAGCTATGGCTACACCTTC
CASGLGQVGHSYGYTF
>TRBJ2-7|TRBV5-8|-|-
TGTGCCAGCAGCTACCAGACTCCGTACGAGCAGTACTTC
CASSYQTPYEQYF
>TRBJ2-1|TRBV24-1|TRBD2|-
TGTGCCACCAGTGATTCCACTAGCGTGTCGTACAATGAGCAGTTCTTC
CATSDSTSVSYNEQFF
>TRBJ1-2|TRBV5-4|TRBD1|-
TGTGCCAGCAGCTCAGGGGGCGTGAATGGCTACACCTTC
CASSSGGVNGYTF
>TRBJ1-5|TRBV19|-|-
TGTGCCAGTAGTAGTCACCTATATCAGCCCCAGCATTTT
CASSSHLYQPQHF
>TRBJ1-4|TRBV11-2|-|-
TGTGCCAGCAGCCCAAATGGGGAAAAACTGTTTTTT
CASSPNGEKLFF
>TRBJ1-5|TRBV4-1|-|-
TGCGCCAGCAACCGACAGAGTGATAGCAATCAGCCCCAGCATTTT
CASNRQSDSNQPQHF
>TRBJ2-3|TRBV7-7|-|-
TGTGCTAGCAGCCTCGGTGGACAGCCTCACGATACGCAGTATTTT
CASSLGGQPHDTQYF
>TRBJ2-2|TRBV7-2|TRBD2|-
TGTGCCAGCAGCCCGGGGACTAGAGGCAACACCGGGGAGCTGTTTTTT
CASSPGTRGNTGELFF
>TRBJ2-2|TRBV12-3/TRBV12-4|-|-
TGTGCCAGCAGTTACCAAGGGGCCGGGGAGCTGTTTTTT
CASSYQGAGELFF
>TRBJ1-2|TRBV27|-|once
TGTGCCAGCAGTTTAGTAGGATCTAACTATGGCTACACCTTC
CASSLVGSNYGYTF
>TRBJ1-2|TRBV3-1/TRBV3-2|TRBD1|-
TGTGCCAGCACCCGGACAGGGGGCACCTATGGCTACACCTTC
CASTRTGGTYGYTF
>TRBJ2-7|TRBV7-6|-|few
TGTGCCAGCAGCTTAGTGCGGAACTATTTTTACGAGCAGTACTTC
CASSLVRNYFYEQYF
>TRBJ1-2|TRBV12-3/TRBV12-4|-|-
TGTGCCAGCAGTAAAGGACAGACGTATGGCTACACCTTC
CASSKGQTYGYTF